These T cell receptor beta chains were read from a single sample in a study of cytomegalovirus exposure and HLA in healthy donors. Sequencing used immunoSEQ multiplex PCR; TCRdb keeps in-frame clones, though not all of them. The table lists over 200,000 clones, about 85% of them singletons. The sequenced sample was PBMCs. These receptors originate from a human donor in good health. The CDR3 runs from the conserved cysteine through the conserved F or W. A D gene is named only where the DNA matches it firmly. Not all rows give a size; the values are once, few, many and, for expanded clones, a class.

TRBV5-4	TRBJ2-5	NA	NA	TGTGCCAGCAGCTTGGGTTCGGCTAGCGTAGAGGAGACCCAGTACTTC	CASSLGSASVEETQYF
TRBV2	TRBJ2-2	NA	NA	TGTGCCAGCAGTGTCAGGCGGACTAACACCGGGGAGCTGTTTTTT	CASSVRRTNTGELFF
TRBV6-1	TRBJ2-5	TRBD1	NA	TGTGCCAGCAGGCATGGGACAGCTAGCCAAGAGACCCAGTACTTC	CASRHGTASQETQYF
TRBV5-1	TRBJ2-7	TRBD2	NA	TGCGCCAGCAGCTTGGCCACTGGGAGGGCGAGCTCCTACGAGCAGTACTTC	CASSLATGRASSYEQYF
TRBV27	TRBJ2-7	NA	NA	TGTGCCAGCAGTTTAGCATGGGGAGGCGTCGCTCGCAACGAGCAGTACTTC	CASSLAWGGVARNEQYF
TRBV7-9	TRBJ2-1	NA	NA	TGTGCCAGCAGCCCCGGGTCGGCAGTCAATGAGCAGTTCTTC	CASSPGSAVNEQFF
TRBV5-1	TRBJ2-3	NA	NA	TGCGCCAGCAGCTCGGCTTCTAGCAGCAACACAGATACGCAGTATTTT	CASSSASSSNTDTQYF
TRBV15	TRBJ1-1	NA	few	TGTGCCACCAGCAGAGGTGGGCAGGGTGGGACTGAAGCTTTCTTT	CATSRGGQGGTEAFF
TRBV11-2	TRBJ1-1	TRBD1	NA	TGTGCCAGCAGCTTAGGACAGGGGGCTGAAGCTTTCTTT	CASSLGQGAEAFF
TRBV28	TRBJ2-2	NA	NA	TGTGCCAGCAGCGGCGCTAGCAGGAACACCGGGGAGCTGTTTTTT	CASSGASRNTGELFF
TRBV5-1	TRBJ2-7	TRBD1	NA	TGCGCCAGCAGCGGCGGACAGGACGGGCTGCCGTACGAGCAGTACTTC	CASSGGQDGLPYEQYF
TRBV21-1	TRBJ2-1	NA	few	TGTGCCAGCAGCCACAAATGTAGGACTAGCGGAAAGGACTACAATGAGCAGTTCTTC	CASSHKCRTSGKDYNEQFF
TRBV7-3	TRBJ2-7	NA	NA	TGTGCCAGCAGCCCCGATCGTCGGGTGGTCTACGAGCAGTACTTC	CASSPDRRVVYEQYF
TRBV29-1	TRBJ2-7	TRBD2	NA	TGCAGCGTTAAAGGGACTAGCGGGAGATGGTACGAGCAGTACTTC	CSVKGTSGRWYEQYF
TRBV7-2	TRBJ2-1	TRBD2	NA	TGTGCCAGCGTAACCGGGACTAGCGGGAAGCCAGTCCAGTTCTTC	CASVTGTSGKPVQFF
TRBV11-1	TRBJ1-4	TRBD1	NA	TGTGCCAGCAGCTCCGGACAGGTGAAGCATGAAAAACTGTTTTTT	CASSSGQVKHEKLFF
TRBV6-5	TRBJ1-6	TRBD1	NA	TGTGCCAGCAGCCGACAGGGAGGTTCACCCCTCCACTTT	CASSRQGGSPLHF
TRBV7-9	TRBJ1-4	TRBD1	NA	TGTGCCAGCAGCTTCCTCCTCACCCAGGGCAGGGGGCTAAGGGAAAAACTGTTTTTT	CASSFLLTQGRGLREKLFF
TRBV5-1	TRBJ2-3	TRBD1	NA	TGCGCCAGCAGCTTCACAGGGGAACCGGATACGCAGTATTTT	CASSFTGEPDTQYF
TRBV19	TRBJ2-2	TRBD2	NA	TGTGCCAGTAGTATCTGGCTAGCGGAAAACACCGGGGAGCTGTTTTTT	CASSIWLAENTGELFF
TRBV7-2	TRBJ2-1	TRBD1	NA	TGTGCCAGCAGCCTTACCGGGACAGGGGGCAATGAGCAGTTCTTC	CASSLTGTGGNEQFF
TRBV18	TRBJ1-1	TRBD1	NA	TGTGCCAGCTCACCCGGGACAGGGGAATATGAAGCTTTCTTT	CASSPGTGEYEAFF
TRBV6-5	TRBJ1-1	NA	NA	TGTGCCAGCAGTTACAATTACGGTACTGAAGCTTTCTTT	CASSYNYGTEAFF
TRBV25-1	TRBJ2-3	TRBD2	NA	TGTGCCAGCAGGCAAACTAGCGGGAGTCCCGCAGATACGCAGTATTTT	CASRQTSGSPADTQYF
TRBV19	TRBJ2-1	TRBD2	once	TGTGCCAGTAGTCGGACTAGCGGGGCGACCAATGAGCAGTTCTTC	CASSRTSGATNEQFF
TRBV7-7	TRBJ2-1	NA	NA	TGTGCTAGCAGCTTATCCTGGGGAGGTAATGAGCAGTTCTTC	CASSLSWGGNEQFF
TRBV19	TRBJ2-3	TRBD1	NA	TGTGCCAGTAGGGCCCCGGGACAGGGGTCAACAGATACGCAGTATTTT	CASRAPGQGSTDTQYF
TRBV7-9	TRBJ1-2	NA	once	TGTGCCAGCAGCCCCCAAGGGCGGGTTTATGGCTACACCTTC	CASSPQGRVYGYTF
TRBV11-2	TRBJ2-5	TRBD2	NA	TGTGCCAGCAGCCCAAGGACTAGCGGTCCAGAGACCCAGTACTTC	CASSPRTSGPETQYF
TRBV7-2	TRBJ2-7	TRBD2	few	TGTGCCAGCCGGGTGGTAGCGGGGCCCTACGAGCAGTACTTC	CASRVVAGPYEQYF
TRBV19	TRBJ2-7	TRBD2	once	TGTGCCAGTAGCCTTAGACTAGCGGGAGTCGAGCAGTACTTC	CASSLRLAGVEQYF
TRBV5-1	TRBJ2-7	TRBD2	NA	TGCGCCAGCAGCTATGGGACTAGCGGGGGCTACGAGCAGTACTTC	CASSYGTSGGYEQYF
TRBV10-3	TRBJ2-3	NA	few	TGTGCCATCAGTGAGGGACAAGATACGCAGTATTTT	CAISEGQDTQYF
TRBV7-2	TRBJ1-5	NA	NA	TGTGCCAGCAGCCTAGTTGTCCCGCAGCCCCAGCATTTT	CASSLVVPQPQHF
TRBV25-1	TRBJ2-7	NA	NA	TGTGCCAGCAGCTCCTTAGGGGGTTTGCAGGGCGAGCAGTACTTC	CASSSLGGLQGEQYF
TRBV7-2	TRBJ2-7	NA	NA	TGTGCCAGCAGCTTGGGACACCAGAACTACGAGCAGTACTTC	CASSLGHQNYEQYF
TRBV18	TRBJ2-7	TRBD2	NA	TGTGCCAGCTCACCTGAGGAGGGACTAGCGGGAGACGAGCAGTACTTC	CASSPEEGLAGDEQYF
TRBV7-9	TRBJ1-1	NA	NA	TGTGCCAGCAGCCCTGAGGCGTACACTGAAGCTTTCTTT	CASSPEAYTEAFF
TRBV5-6	TRBJ2-1	TRBD2	once	TGTGCCAGCAGCTTGCCCAAACTAGCGGGGATCTACAATGAGCAGTTCTTC	CASSLPKLAGIYNEQFF
TRBV5-1	TRBJ1-2	NA	NA	TGCGCCAGCACGCGGGGGGAACCTAACTATGGCTACACCTTC	CASTRGEPNYGYTF
TRBV7-9	TRBJ2-5	TRBD2	NA	TGTGCCAGCAGCTTGGGACTAAACCAAGAGACCCAGTACTTC	CASSLGLNQETQYF
TRBV6-6	TRBJ1-2	TRBD1	NA	TGTGCCAGCTTCCCCGGGACAGGGATGTTTTTCTATGGCTACACCTTC	CASFPGTGMFFYGYTF
TRBV7-6	TRBJ1-4	TRBD1	NA	TGTGCCAGCAGCTTAGAGGCGGGACAGGGGGGTGAAAAACTGTTTTTT	CASSLEAGQGGEKLFF
TRBV5-1	TRBJ2-7	NA	NA	TGCGCCAGCAGCTTGATACAGGGCTCCTACGAGCAGTACTTC	CASSLIQGSYEQYF
TRBV7-2	TRBJ2-1	TRBD2	NA	TGTGCCAGCAGCTTAGCGGGACTAGCGGGAGATGAGCAGTTCTTC	CASSLAGLAGDEQFF
TRBV5-1	TRBJ2-1	TRBD1	NA	TGCGCCAGCAGCCCTGGGACAGAGTACAATGAGCAGTTCTTC	CASSPGTEYNEQFF
TRBV10-3	TRBJ1-2	TRBD1	NA	TGTGCCATCAGTGGGGGGACAGCCCAAACGAGCTACACCTTC	CAISGGTAQTSYTF
TRBV6-4	TRBJ2-1	NA	NA	TGTGCCAGCAGTGACTCGGGTGAGGGCAATGAGCAGTTCTTC	CASSDSGEGNEQFF
TRBV28	TRBJ2-3	NA	NA	TGTGCCAGCAGTCTGCCCCCAGGTGATACGCAGTATTTT	CASSLPPGDTQYF
TRBV18	TRBJ2-4	NA	few	TGTGCCAGCTCACCTTCCAGGGCCAAAAACATTCAGTACTTC	CASSPSRAKNIQYF
TRBV7-7	TRBJ1-4	TRBD1	NA	TGTGCTAGCAGCCCGGGACAGGGACGAGAAAAACTGTTTTTT	CASSPGQGREKLFF
TRBV7-6	TRBJ1-3	NA	NA	TGTGCCAGCAGCTCACCTACCTCTGGAAACACCATATATTTT	CASSSPTSGNTIYF
TRBV27	TRBJ2-7	TRBD2	NA	TGTGCCAGCAGTCCCGGACTAGCGGGAGGAGTCTCCTACGAGCAGTACTTC	CASSPGLAGGVSYEQYF
TRBV19	TRBJ2-7	NA	NA	TGTGCCAGTAGTATAGGTTGGCGACAGGCCGAGCAGTACTTC	CASSIGWRQAEQYF
TRBV29-1	TRBJ2-1	TRBD2	once	TGCAGCACTCGAGCGGGAGACAATGAGCAGTTCTTC	CSTRAGDNEQFF
TRBV9	TRBJ2-3	TRBD2	NA	TGTGCCAGCAGCGGCCAGGGGACTAGCGGGTGGACAGATACGCAGTATTTT	CASSGQGTSGWTDTQYF
TRBV9	TRBJ2-1	TRBD2	NA	TGTGCCAGCAGCACCGGGACTAGCGGGAGTAATGAGCAGTTCTTC	CASSTGTSGSNEQFF
TRBV5-1	TRBJ2-3	NA	NA	TGCGCCAGCAGCTTGGCCAGGGTTATCACAGATACGCAGTATTTT	CASSLARVITDTQYF
TRBV19	TRBJ2-1	TRBD2	NA	TGTGCCAGTAATGGAGCGGGAATATCCTACAATGAGCAGTTCTTC	CASNGAGISYNEQFF
TRBV21-1	TRBJ2-7	NA	NA	TGTGCCAGCAGCAAAAGGGACACCCACTCCTACGAGCAGTACTTC	CASSKRDTHSYEQYF